These 20 T cell receptor beta chains came from one sample sequenced in a study of cytomegalovirus exposure and HLA in healthy donors. PCR employed 60 Vbeta and 13 Jbeta primers. TCRdb keeps only in-frame clones here, not all; method: immunoSEQ multiplex PCR. The data contain hundreds of thousands of clones, around two thirds of them singletons. Source material: PBMCs. These receptor sequences come from a female donor in good health and CMV-seronegative.

A few counts support this clone. This rearrangement joins TRBV11-2 to TRBJ1-2; D is unresolved. Germline CDR1 is SGHAT and CDR2 is FQNNGV. V was trimmed by 5 bases and J by 7 bases, leaving 17 bases between them. The CDR3 length is 14 residues. CDR3 coding DNA: TGTGCCAGCAGCCCATTGCCAGGATATCTTGGCTACACCTTC. Translation gives CASSPLPGYLGYTF.

The CDR3 spells CASAEDRGANTGELFF. DNA of the CDR3: TGTGCCAGCGCTGAAGACAGGGGGGCGAACACCGGGGAGCTGTTTTTT. The chain uses TRBV7-9 and TRBJ2-2; 9 bases align to TRBD1. CDR3 length: 16 amino acids. V gave up 8 bases and J gave up 0 bases; unmatched junction bases: 7. The germline gives CDR1 SEHNR, CDR2 FQNEAQ (reference sequence).

The genes are TRBV11-2 and TRBJ2-1; 12 positions match TRBD2. The CDR3 runs 16 residues. V was pared by 4 bases and J by 7 bases, with 8 bases of the junction left unmatched. Looked up from germline, CDR1 is SGHAT and CDR2 is FQNNGV. DNA for the CDR3: TGTGCCAGCAGCTCCCGACTAGCGGGAGTGTGGAATGAGCAGTTCTTC. Translating it yields CASSSRLAGVWNEQFF.

The V and J genes are TRBV30 and TRBJ1-6; D gene ambiguous. Trimming removed 0 bases at V and 7 bases at J, with 13 bases between. The CDR3 sequence is 15 residues long. Germline CDR1 reads GTSNPN; CDR2 reads SVGIG (reference sequence). This CDR3 is CAWSVLGGSNSPLHF. The CDR3 DNA reads TGTGCCTGGAGTGTTTTAGGAGGCTCAAATTCACCCCTCCACTTT.

This clone was observed a few times. At one boundary the junction diverges from the germline segment, which might be a read error. V usage is TRBV7-7 and J usage is TRBJ2-6; D might be TRBD2 (5 bases). Looked up from germline, CDR1 is SSHAT and CDR2 is FNYEAQ (reference sequence). The CDR3 runs to 14 residues. CDR3 DNA sequence: TGTGCTAGCAGCCCCAGCCCGGGGACCAACGTCCTGACTTTC. Translated, it gives CASSPSPGTNVLTF. Full variable domain (remainder filled in from reference TRBV7-7 and TRBJ2-6): GAGVSQSPRYKVTKRGQDVTLRCDPISSHATLYWYQQALGQGPEFLTYFNYEAQPDKSGLPSDRFSAERPEGSISTLTIQRTEQRDSAMYRCASSPSPGTNVLTFGAGSRLTVL.

V usage is TRBV28 and J usage is TRBJ1-5, with D maybe TRBD1 (5 bases). Trimming cost V 4 bases and J 3 bases, with 10 bases left between them. Per germline, CDR1 MDHEN and CDR2 SYDVKM. The CDR3 runs 14 residues. Here the CDR3 reads CASSSPGSNQPQHF. The CDR3 DNA is TGTGCCAGCAGTTCTCCAGGGTCCAATCAGCCCCAGCATTTT.

The rearrangement joins TRBV7-9 to TRBJ1-6; tentatively, D is TRBD1 (6 bases). This CDR3 is 14 amino acids long. Germline V lookup: CDR1 SEHNR, CDR2 FQNEAQ (reference sequence). V lost 2 bases, J lost 9 bases, and 11 bases lay in between. The CDR3 sequence is CASSLLQGGSPLHF. CDR3 nucleotides: TGTGCCAGCAGCTTATTACAGGGTGGTTCACCCCTCCACTTT.

This clone was counted a single time. The chain joins TRBV5-6 to TRBJ2-7; 7 bases are a match to TRBD1. The CDR3 covers 14 residues. With 3 bases clipped from V and 3 bases from J, the junction kept 6 bases outside the gene matches. The germline gives CDR1 SGHDT, CDR2 YYEEEE. In nucleotides, the CDR3 is TGTGCCAGCAGCTCCATACAGGGGATCTACGAGCAGTACTTC. This translates into CASSSIQGIYEQYF.

CDR3 protein: CASSPSSGDGTGELFF. CDR3 nucleotides: TGTGCCAGCTCACCAAGTTCGGGAGACGGCACCGGGGAGCTGTTTTTT. The rearrangement uses TRBV18 and TRBJ2-2, with a weak D call TRBD2 (6 bases). Trimming cost V 2 bases and J 4 bases, with 14 bases left between them. The CDR3 is 16 amino acids. Germline V gene sequence: CDR1 KGHSH, CDR2 LQKENI. Complete variable domain (other parts from reference TRBV18 and TRBJ2-2): NAGVMQNPRHLVRRRGQEARLRCSPMKGHSHVYWYRQLPEEGLKFMVYLQKENIIDESGMPKERFSAEFPKEGPSILRIQQVVRGDSAAYFCASSPSSGDGTGELFFGEGSRLTVL.

The CDR3 region is CAWHREREQYF. The CDR3 region has the DNA TGTGCCTGGCACCGGGAACGGGAGCAGTACTTC. The chain recombines TRBV30 with TRBJ2-7; D is perhaps TRBD2 (5 bases). The CDR3 is 11 amino acids. Trimming removed 5 bases from V and 7 bases from J, with 12 bases in between. CDR1 and CDR2 (germline): GTSNPN, SVGIG (reference sequence).

This CDR3 is CASSRKGTENTGELFF. CDR3 bases: TGTGCCAGCTCACGTAAAGGAACAGAGAACACCGGGGAGCTGTTTTTT. The chain is built from TRBV18 and TRBJ2-2; no clear D gene. The CDR3 consists of 16 residues. Germline V gene sequence: CDR1 KGHSH, CDR2 LQKENI. Trimming took 4 bases from V and 1 from J, leaving 13 bases between them.

The chain has TRBV5-1 and TRBJ2-1; 8 bases align to TRBD2. Germline lookup yields CDR1 SGHRS and CDR2 YFSETQ. The J segment lost 8 bases and the V segment lost 5 bases, leaving 6 bases of the junction unmatched. CDR3 length equals 13 residues. CDR3 sequence reads: CASRLAVWDEQFF. CDR3 in DNA: TGCGCCAGCAGACTAGCGGTCTGGGATGAGCAGTTCTTC. Together with reference TRBV5-1 and TRBJ2-1, the CDR3 gives the full variable domain: KAGVTQTPRYLIKTRGQQVTLSCSPISGHRSVSWYQQTPGQGLQFLFEYFSETQRNKGNFPGRFSGRQFSNSRSEMNVSTLELGDSALYLCASRLAVWDEQFFGPGTRLTVL.

CDR3 nucleotide sequence: TGTGCCAGCAGTGCTCTCGGTGAGCAGTTCTTC. As protein: CASSALGEQFF. This rearrangement joins TRBV2 to TRBJ2-1; D call uncertain. Trimming pared 4 bases from V and 9 bases from J, leaving 7 bases between. Germline CDR1 is SNHLY and CDR2 is FYNNEI. The CDR3 consists of 11 residues. The variable domain in full, with the rest retrieved from reference TRBV2 and TRBJ2-1, is EPEVTQTPSHQVTQMGQEVILRCVPISNHLYFYWYRQILGQKVEFLVSFYNNEISEKSEIFDDQFSVERPDGSNFTLKIRSTKLEDSAMYFCASSALGEQFFGPGTRLTVL.

This sequence joins TRBV5-1 and TRBJ2-3, with 7 bases aligning to TRBD2. The CDR3 totals 14 residues. Trimming removed 3 bases from V and 2 bases from J; junction bases left unmatched: 3. Germline CDR1 reads SGHRS; CDR2 reads YFSETQ. CDR3 nucleotides: TGCGCCAGCAGCTCGGGACTATACACAGATACGCAGTATTTT. Protein: CASSSGLYTDTQYF.

The chain has TRBV27 and TRBJ2-7, with 8 bases aligning to TRBD1. This CDR3 has 13 amino acids. CDR1 and CDR2 from the germline V gene are MNHEY and SMNVEV (reference sequence). The trim removed 6 bases at V and 4 bases at J, leaving 5 bases unmatched. The CDR3 region has the DNA TGTGCCAGCAGCAGGACAGGGAGGTACGAGCAGTACTTC. Amino acid sequence: CASSRTGRYEQYF.

The chain uses TRBV29-1 and TRBJ2-7; 12 bases are a match to TRBD2. CDR1 is SQVTM and CDR2 is ANQGSEA in the germline V gene. The CDR3 extends over 14 amino acids. The V segment lost 6 bases and the J segment 6 bases; nucleotides outside the gene matches: 9. CDR3 region: CSVALTSGSSEQYF. CDR3 bases: TGCAGCGTCGCCTTGACTAGCGGGAGTAGCGAGCAGTACTTC.

The gene calls are TRBV11-2 and TRBJ2-1, with TRBD1 matching over 8 bases. Germline V gives CDR1 SGHAT, CDR2 FQNNGV. This CDR3 contains 18 residues. J gave up 1 base and V 4 bases, and 12 bases lay outside the gene matches. The CDR3 is CASSSGTGFLSSYNEQFF. The CDR3 nucleotides are TGTGCCAGCAGCTCCGGGACAGGCTTCCTTTCTTCCTACAATGAGCAGTTCTTC. Combining the CDR3 with reference TRBV11-2 and TRBJ2-1 gives the whole variable domain EAGVAQSPRYKIIEKRQSVAFWCNPISGHATLYWYQQILGQGPKLLIQFQNNGVVDDSQLPKDRFSAERLKGVDSTLKIQPAKLEDSAVYLCASSSGTGFLSSYNEQFFGPGTRLTVL.

The chain recombines TRBV4-1 with TRBJ2-1; a weak D match, TRBD1 (6 bases). The CDR3 contains 14 residues. With 6 bases removed from V and 8 bases from J, the gap between germline ends came to 17 bases. Per the germline V gene, CDR1 is MGHRA and CDR2 is YSYEKL. This CDR3 is CASSSTGPWDEQFF. The CDR3 nucleotides read TGCGCCAGCAGTTCGACAGGTCCTTGGGATGAGCAGTTCTTC.

This clone was detected a few times. The chain joins TRBV28 to TRBJ1-2, with D possibly being TRBD1 (6 bases). With 7 bases removed from V and 6 bases from J, the gap between germline ends came to 18 bases. The CDR3 contains 14 residues. The V gene's germline CDR1 is MDHEN and CDR2 SYDVKM. The CDR3 spells CASTSQGVDHGYTF. CDR3 coding DNA: TGTGCCAGCACATCACAGGGAGTCGACCATGGCTACACCTTC.

V usage is TRBV6-5 and J usage is TRBJ2-1, with 8 bases fitting TRBD2. Losses at the gene ends were 7 bases for V and 7 bases for J; bases not matched to a gene: 9. Germline V lookup: CDR1 MNHEY, CDR2 SVGAGI. This CDR3 contains 14 residues. The CDR3: CASKRSGRGNEQFF. The CDR3 DNA is TGTGCCAGCAAACGGAGCGGGAGAGGGAATGAGCAGTTCTTC.